This paragraph reports one T cell receptor beta chain. In the original processing: The assay estimated nucleated cells by amplifying reference gene primers. The data were produced by immunoSEQ multiplex PCR, yet TCRdb's version contains in-frame clones alone and is incomplete. V and J calls plus clone size are reproduced from that table; the DNA served to infer D and trimming. The sample shows 95,000 to 150,000 clones, over 80% of them seen only once. Trimming removed 0 bases from V and 2 bases from J, with 10 bases in between. The CDR3 contains 15 residues. Germline V gene lookup returns CDR1 MNHEY and CDR2 SVGAGI. These data originate in a study of blood T cell repertoires in COVID-19. Study overall: Acute and convalescent COVID-19 specimens originated in the United States, Italy and Spain. T cells, B-cell-depleted T cells, or PBMCs supplied cDNA or gDNA.

The rearrangement uses TRBV6-5 and TRBJ1-2; no definite D call. This TCR was recovered from a woman in her 70s with acute or convalescent COVID-19. The sample consisted of peripheral blood. CDR3 loop: CASSYSNNGNYGYTF. CDR3 coding DNA: TGTGCCAGCAGTTACTCGAACAACGGGAACTATGGCTACACCTTC.